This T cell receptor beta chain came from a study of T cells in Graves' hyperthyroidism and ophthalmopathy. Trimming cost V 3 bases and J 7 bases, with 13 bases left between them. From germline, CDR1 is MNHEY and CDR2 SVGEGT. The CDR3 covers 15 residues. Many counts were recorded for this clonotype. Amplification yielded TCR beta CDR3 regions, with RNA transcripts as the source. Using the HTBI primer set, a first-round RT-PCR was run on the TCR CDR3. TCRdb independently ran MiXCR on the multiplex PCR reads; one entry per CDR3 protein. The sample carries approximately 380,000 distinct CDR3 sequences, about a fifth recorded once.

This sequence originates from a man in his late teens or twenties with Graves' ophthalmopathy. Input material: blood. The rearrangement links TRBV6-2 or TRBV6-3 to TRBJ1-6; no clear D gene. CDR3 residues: CASSYSDGTNSPLHF. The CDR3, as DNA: TGTGCCAGCAGTTATTCGGACGGCACAAATTCACCCCTCCACTTT.